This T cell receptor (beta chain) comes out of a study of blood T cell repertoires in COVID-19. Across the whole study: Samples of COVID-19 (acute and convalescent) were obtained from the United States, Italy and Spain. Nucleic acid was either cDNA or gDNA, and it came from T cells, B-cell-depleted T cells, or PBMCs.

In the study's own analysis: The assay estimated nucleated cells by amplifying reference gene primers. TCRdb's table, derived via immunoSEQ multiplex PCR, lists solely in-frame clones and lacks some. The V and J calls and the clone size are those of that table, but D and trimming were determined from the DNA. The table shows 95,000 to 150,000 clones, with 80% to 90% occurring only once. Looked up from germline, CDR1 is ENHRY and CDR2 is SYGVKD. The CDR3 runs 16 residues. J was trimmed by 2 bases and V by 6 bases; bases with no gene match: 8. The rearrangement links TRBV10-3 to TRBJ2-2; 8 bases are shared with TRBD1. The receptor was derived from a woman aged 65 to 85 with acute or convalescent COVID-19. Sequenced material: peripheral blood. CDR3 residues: CAIRQSGTGNTGELFF. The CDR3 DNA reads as TGTGCCATCAGGCAGAGTGGGACAGGAAACACCGGGGAGCTGTTTTTT.